This TCR beta chain was found in a study of T-cell reconstitution after alpha-beta-depleted transplantation in children. V dropped 2 bases and J dropped 1; count of bases not matched to a gene: 6. This CDR3 has 19 residues. CDR1 and CDR2 from the germline V gene are LGHDT and YNNKEL (reference sequence). This clonotype was recorded at least ten times. TCRbeta library construction was performed incorporating unique molecular identifiers. TCRdb reprocessed the PCR reads via MiXCR and lists one record per CDR3 protein. This sample yields about 240,000 distinct CDR3 sequences, of which about 12% are seen a single time; over 2% belongs to the top ten.

The sequencing used PBMCs from the stem cell graft donor, collected from the stem cell graft. V gene TRBV3-1 combines with J gene TRBJ2-1; 15 nucleotides match TRBD2. The TCR was taken from a human donor who donated a stem cell graft to a child with acute lymphoblastic leukemia. The CDR3 DNA reads TGTGCCAGCAGCCAATCCGGGACTAGCGGGAGGCATTCCTACAATGAGCAGTTCTTC. Encoded protein: CASSQSGTSGRHSYNEQFF.